The T cell receptor beta chain under discussion was sequenced for a study of blood T cell repertoires in COVID-19. Study at large: Acute and convalescent COVID-19 samples came from the United States, Italy and Spain. T cells, B-cell-depleted T cells, or PBMCs provided the cDNA or gDNA that served as material.

In the source study's methods: Counts of nucleated cells, estimated from reference gene primer amplification, were obtained. Profiled with immunoSEQ multiplex PCR; TCRdb holds only in-frame clones, not every one. That table is the source of V, J and clone size, and D and trimming were worked out from the DNA. Here the sample spans 100,000 to 150,000 clones, roughly four fifths being singletons. This CDR3 is built from 16 residues. Germline values: CDR1 SGHNT, CDR2 YYREEE (reference sequence). V was pared by 5 bases and J by 4 bases, with 16 bases between. Sequencing was done on a sample of peripheral blood. The clonotype comes from an older woman with acute or convalescent COVID-19. This chain links TRBV5-4 with TRBJ2-6, with D possibly TRBD1 on 5 matching bases. The CDR3, as DNA: TGTGCCAGCAGTTCCGACAGCTCCTCCGGGGCCAACGTCCTGACTTTC. This gives the protein CASSSDSSSGANVLTF.